The 29 T cell receptor beta chains given below trace back to one sample, sequenced in a study of early T cells in non-severe SARS-CoV-2 infection. TCRdb reprocessed the 5' RACE reads with MiXCR, giving one entry per CDR3 protein. The sample has 25,000 to 35,000 distinct CDR3 sequences; around 6% are singletons. The specimen was whole blood. The receptors shown here come from an adult who was a healthcare worker with PCR-confirmed SARS-CoV-2 infection or an uninfected control (not recorded which).

This clonotype showed up many times. The chain links TRBV29-1 to TRBJ1-4, with no clear D. The CDR3 spans 12 residues. V was pared by 6 bases and J by 5 bases, with 10 bases between. The germline CDR1 and CDR2 sequences are SQVTM and ANQGSEA. In nucleotides, the CDR3 is TGCAGCGTGGACCCCGGGAATGAAAAACTGTTTTTT. It is translated as CSVDPGNEKLFF. The full variable domain, completed using reference TRBV29-1 and TRBJ1-4, is SAVISQKPSRDICQRGTSLTIQCQVDSQVTMMFWYRQQPGQSLTLIATANQGSEATYESGFVIDKFPISRPNLTFSTLTVSNMSPEDSSIYLCSVDPGNEKLFFGSGTQLSVL.

This clonotype came up many times. V usage is TRBV13 and J usage is TRBJ2-7; maybe TRBD1 (6 bases). The CDR3 consists of 15 residues. Germline-derived CDR1 and CDR2 are PRHDT and FYEKMQ (reference sequence). V lost 3 bases, J lost 3 bases, and 15 bases lay in between. The DNA of the CDR3 is TGTGCCAGCAGCTTTACAGGGTTTGGGAACTACGAGCAGTACTTC. This codes for CASSFTGFGNYEQYF.

This clonotype appeared a few times. The rearrangement uses TRBV19 and TRBJ1-1; D not certain. Germline V lookup: CDR1 LNHDA, CDR2 SQIVND (reference sequence). The CDR3 totals 14 residues. V gave up 3 bases and J gave up 6 bases, with 14 bases separating them. The CDR3 sequence is CASSITARVAEAFF. The CDR3 DNA reads TGTGCCAGTAGTATCACTGCTCGAGTCGCTGAAGCTTTCTTT.

The chain uses TRBV4-3 and TRBJ2-5; TRBD2 matches 7 bases. CDR3 size: 15 residues. J gave up 6 bases and V 0 bases, and 7 bases lay outside the gene matches. From germline, CDR1 is LGHNA and CDR2 YSLEER. CDR3 in amino acids: CASSQDAGLEKTQYF. DNA for the CDR3: TGCGCCAGCAGCCAAGATGCCGGACTAGAGAAGACCCAGTACTTC.

In this sample, this clonotype turned up many times. The J gene is TRBJ1-1, the V gene TRBV5-1; the match to TRBD1 covers 7 bases. J gave up 4 bases and V 4 bases, and 7 bases lay outside the gene matches. Germline CDR1 SGHRS, CDR2 YFSETQ. The CDR3 is 14 amino acids. CDR3 in DNA: TGCGCCAGCAGCACCGCAGGGGGAGGCACTGAAGCTTTCTTT. Translated, it gives CASSTAGGGTEAFF. The full variable domain, its missing parts supplied by reference TRBV5-1 and TRBJ1-1, is KAGVTQTPRYLIKTRGQQVTLSCSPISGHRSVSWYQQTPGQGLQFLFEYFSETQRNKGNFPGRFSGRQFSNSRSEMNVSTLELGDSALYLCASSTAGGGTEAFFGQGTRLTVV.

By sample fraction, this clonotype is medium-sized. The chain employs TRBV20-1 and TRBJ2-7; unclear D gene. The CDR3 length is 11 residues. Germline values: CDR1 DFQATT, CDR2 SNEGSKA (reference sequence). Trimming left V 5 bases short and J 6 bases short, with 11 bases between. In nucleotides, the CDR3 is TGCAGTGCTCTCCACCGCCCCGAGCAGTACTTC. Translated, it gives CSALHRPEQYF.

This clonotype was detected a few times. The chain links TRBV19 to TRBJ2-1; perhaps TRBD2 as D (6 bases). V lost 1 base, J lost 0 bases, and 10 bases lay in between. Germline CDR1 LNHDA, CDR2 SQIVND (reference sequence). The CDR3 consists of 16 residues. The CDR3 DNA is TGTGCCAGTAGTATAGGGGGGGTTAGCTCCTACAATGAGCAGTTCTTC. Protein: CASSIGGVSSYNEQFF.

Ten or more counts support this clonotype. The chain joins TRBV12-3 or TRBV12-4 to TRBJ2-5, with unresolved D. There are 13 residues in the CDR3. Trimming removed 2 bases from V and 5 bases from J, with 9 bases in between. CDR3 amino acids: CASSLQRRETQYF. Here the CDR3 DNA reads TGTGCCAGCAGTTTACAGCGCCGGGAGACCCAGTACTTC.

This clonotype has at least ten counts. The chain recombines TRBV2 with TRBJ1-1; no clear D. Trimming took 11 bases from V and 1 from J, leaving 14 bases between them. This CDR3 is 13 amino acids long. Germline CDR1 SNHLY, CDR2 FYNNEI. The CDR3 coding sequence is TGTGCCGGCCAGGACTCCCCGAACACTGAAGCTTTCTTT. It is translated as CAGQDSPNTEAFF.

The CDR3 region has the DNA TGTGCCAGCAGTCAACGAGTCCGGACAGCCGAGCAGTACTTC. Protein product: CASSQRVRTAEQYF. J is TRBJ2-7 and V is TRBV28; tentative D call: TRBD1 (6 bases). CDR3 length: 14 amino acids. CDR1 is MDHEN, CDR2 SYDVKM, per germline. V dropped 5 bases and J dropped 6 bases, with 17 bases sitting between them.

This clonotype qualifies as medium-sized. V gene TRBV3-1 combines with J gene TRBJ2-1; 16 nucleotides match TRBD2. The CDR3 consists of 17 residues. Germline lookup yields CDR1 LGHDT and CDR2 YNNKEL (reference sequence). V was clipped by 4 bases and J by 4 bases; unmatched bases: 4. Written as DNA, the CDR3 is TGTGCCAGCAGCCCGGGACTAGCGGGGGGGATTTACAATGAGCAGTTCTTC. It specifies CASSPGLAGGIYNEQFF.

The sample holds many counts of this clonotype. This chain uses TRBV29-1 with TRBJ1-4; perhaps TRBD1 as D (5 bases). This CDR3 is built from 13 residues. Germline CDR1 SQVTM, CDR2 ANQGSEA. V was shortened by 4 bases and J by 8 bases, with 14 bases between the two germline ends. The CDR3 bases are TGCAGCGTTGCGGCAGGGAATTACGAAAAACTGTTTTTT. It encodes CSVAAGNYEKLFF.

At least ten counts were recorded for this clonotype. The CDR3 loop is CSARETEQFF. The CDR3 DNA is TGCAGTGCTAGAGAGACGGAGCAGTTCTTC. The chain combines TRBV20-1 with TRBJ2-1; D is undetermined. This CDR3 region has 10 residues. Looked up from germline, CDR1 is DFQATT and CDR2 is SNEGSKA (reference sequence). Trimming shortened V by 0 bases and J by 10 bases, and 4 bases separated the two germline ends.

The chain recombines TRBV5-4 with TRBJ2-1, with D tentatively TRBD1 or TRBD2 (6 bases each). V lost 1 base and J 9 bases, leaving 17 bases between the germline ends. This CDR3 contains 15 residues. The germline gives CDR1 SGHNT, CDR2 YYREEE (reference sequence). The CDR3 is CASSLPKEGRGEQFF. CDR3 DNA sequence: TGTGCCAGCAGCTTGCCGAAGGAGGGCAGGGGTGAGCAGTTCTTC.

This chain uses TRBV6-2 or TRBV6-3 with TRBJ2-3; the D gene is possibly TRBD1 (6 bases). V lost 4 bases and J 2 bases, leaving 16 bases between the germline ends. The CDR3 extends over 16 amino acids. Germline lookup yields CDR1 MNHEY and CDR2 SVGEGT. CDR3 coding DNA: TGTGCCAGCAGTTTTGAGGCCGGGACATACACAGATACGCAGTATTTT. Its protein product is CASSFEAGTYTDTQYF.

This clonotype showed up many times. The gene calls are TRBV29-1 and TRBJ2-7, with D possibly matching TRBD1 (6 bases). The CDR3 has 15 residues. The V and J ends lost 5 bases and 2 bases respectively, with 19 bases between them. Germline-derived CDR1 and CDR2 are SQVTM and ANQGSEA. The CDR3: CSVKSQTGPPYEQYF. CDR3 DNA: TGCAGCGTTAAGTCCCAGACAGGTCCTCCCTACGAGCAGTACTTC.

This rearrangement joins TRBV7-2 to TRBJ1-5; TRBD1 is a possible D gene (6 bases). V lost 4 bases, J lost 2 bases, and 12 bases lay in between. This CDR3 contains 15 residues. From germline, CDR1 is SGHTA and CDR2 FQGNSA. DNA for the CDR3: TGTGCCAGCAGCTCCGCAGGGGCCGGCAATCAGCCCCAGCATTTT. This gives the protein CASSSAGAGNQPQHF.

This clonotype was found many times. The chain has TRBV2 and TRBJ2-7; weak D call: TRBD2 (7 bases). The CDR3 length is 15 residues. V lost 11 bases and J lost 2, with 22 bases in between. CDR1 and CDR2 from the germline V gene are SNHLY and FYNNEI. The CDR3 here is CALEGGAKPAYEQYF. As DNA, the CDR3 is TGTGCCCTAGAGGGGGGGGCGAAACCGGCCTACGAGCAGTACTTC.

This clonotype has ten or more counts. The chain links TRBV5-1 to TRBJ2-1; 12 positions match TRBD2. With V trimmed by 1 base and J by 9 bases, 5 bases remained unmatched. CDR3 length: 15 amino acids. CDR1 and CDR2 from the germline V gene are SGHRS and YFSETQ. The chain's CDR3 is CASSLSSGGAPEQFF. CDR3 bases: TGCGCCAGCAGCTTGTCTAGCGGGGGGGCCCCTGAGCAGTTCTTC.

This clonotype was recorded many times. This rearrangement joins TRBV4-3 to TRBJ1-6, with D hard to call. V lost 6 bases and J 10 bases, leaving 22 bases between the germline ends. Germline CDR1 reads LGHNA; CDR2 reads YSLEER. The length of the CDR3 is 16 residues. The CDR3 is CASSRGGGNDESPLHF. CDR3 nucleotides: TGCGCCAGCAGTCGGGGAGGAGGAAACGACGAGTCACCCCTCCACTTT.

Here the CDR3 reads CASSLSGKGNTIYF. CDR3 DNA: TGCGCCAGCAGCTTGTCAGGGAAGGGAAACACCATATATTTT. The V call is TRBV5-1, the J call TRBJ1-3, with D possibly matching TRBD1 (5 bases). The germline CDR1 and CDR2 sequences are SGHRS and YFSETQ. The germline V and J ends were trimmed by 1 base and 4 bases, with 9 bases remaining between them. This CDR3 spans 14 amino acids.

This clonotype was counted many times. The chain uses TRBV28 and TRBJ1-2; possible D gene TRBD1, 6 bases. V lost 5 bases and J 1 base, leaving 11 bases between the germline ends. The germline V gene encodes CDR1 MDHEN and CDR2 SYDVKM. The CDR3 length is 14 residues. CDR3 loop: CASSPTGFNYGYTF. DNA for the CDR3: TGTGCCAGCAGTCCTACAGGGTTTAACTATGGCTACACCTTC.

This clonotype was counted at least ten times. This rearrangement joins TRBV4-2 to TRBJ2-4, with D maybe TRBD2 (5 bases). This CDR3 comprises 18 residues. Trimming pared 2 bases from V and 4 bases from J, leaving 21 bases between. CDR1 is LGHNA and CDR2 is YNFKEQ in the germline V gene. CDR3 coding DNA: TGTGCCAGCAGCCAACCGGGGAGTCAGTACGTACTAAAAAACATTCAGTACTTC. Residues: CASSQPGSQYVLKNIQYF.

The chain carries TRBV28 and TRBJ2-3; either TRBD1 or TRBD2 may supply D (5 bases each). The CDR3 covers 18 residues. Germline CDR1 reads MDHEN; CDR2 reads SYDVKM. Trimming took 2 bases from V and 0 from J, leaving 18 bases between them. The CDR3 DNA reads TGTGCCAGCAGTTTAGCTGGGACGTCCGGACCTAGCACAGATACGCAGTATTTT. It codes for CASSLAGTSGPSTDTQYF.

This clonotype was picked up many times. V usage is TRBV24-1 and J usage is TRBJ2-1; the match to TRBD2 covers 11 bases. The germline V gene has CDR1 KGHDR and CDR2 SFDVKD. With 1 base clipped from V and 8 bases from J, the junction kept 12 bases outside the gene matches. CDR3 size: 18 residues. DNA of the CDR3: TGTGCCACCAGTGATTTATCTCTAGCGGGGGGACTGGGCCATGAGCAGTTCTTC. This sequence encodes CATSDLSLAGGLGHEQFF.

This clonotype was seen many times. The chain has TRBV4-3 and TRBJ1-4; D gene uncertain. CDR3 length: 15 residues. Germline V gene lookup returns CDR1 LGHNA and CDR2 YSLEER. V lost 0 bases to trimming and J lost 4 bases, with 9 bases between them. The CDR3 DNA reads TGCGCCAGCAGCCAAGATGGGCAGATTAATGAAAAACTGTTTTTT. It translates to CASSQDGQINEKLFF.

By frequency in the sample, this clonotype is medium-sized. The chain has TRBV4-3 and TRBJ2-1, with 8 bases aligning to TRBD1. The CDR3 extends over 16 amino acids. V shed 1 base, J shed 4 bases, and the junction held 6 bases outside the gene matches. CDR1 and CDR2 from the germline V gene are LGHNA and YSLEER. The CDR3 sequence is CASSQGPGQVYNEQFF. In DNA, the CDR3 is TGCGCCAGCAGCCAAGGTCCGGGACAGGTATACAATGAGCAGTTCTTC.

This clonotype showed up many times. The chain uses TRBV20-1 and TRBJ2-3, with 12 bases lining up with TRBD2. CDR1 is DFQATT, CDR2 SNEGSKA, per germline (reference sequence). V dropped 5 bases and J dropped 0; count of bases not matched to a gene: 6. There are 16 residues in the CDR3. The CDR3 DNA reads TGCAGTGCTGAGGGACTAGCGGGTGTTAGCACAGATACGCAGTATTTT. Residues: CSAEGLAGVSTDTQYF.

This clonotype was found many times. V is TRBV5-1 and J is TRBJ1-1, with 8 bases identical to TRBD1. Germline CDR1 is SGHRS and CDR2 is YFSETQ. V dropped 3 bases and J dropped 2; count of bases not matched to a gene: 6. There are 15 residues in the CDR3. This chain's CDR3 is CASSSHDRGNTEAFF. The CDR3, as DNA: TGCGCCAGCAGCTCACATGACAGGGGAAACACTGAAGCTTTCTTT.